This T cell receptor (beta chain) emerged from a study of shared clonotypes between healthy human individuals. Broader study findings: Among non-shared clonotypes, generation probabilities were lower than among those shared by all four donors.

This clone was observed a single time. The antigen is undetermined. At the deep level, the assay was run. Produced via immunoSEQ multiplex PCR; TCRdb's table is partial and in-frame only. Among 170,000 or so clones listed, 66% were seen once. This CDR3 comprises 15 residues. V gave up 2 bases and J gave up 4 bases, with 16 bases separating them. Germline V lookup: CDR1 SQVTM, CDR2 ANQGSEA. This sequence was found in a man under 40 in good health. The V and J genes are TRBV29-1 and TRBJ2-3; maybe TRBD1 (6 bases). Sequencing input: memory CD4+ T cells sorted from blood. As to subset: CD45RA-negative fraction. In DNA, the CDR3 is TGCAGCGTTGAAAGAGGGGGTCGGGATCCAGATACGCAGTATTTT. It specifies CSVERGGRDPDTQYF.